This T cell receptor beta chain was observed in a study of OX40 agonist ivuxolimab in advanced cancers. Study at large: Patients receiving dose escalation had hepatocellular carcinoma, melanoma, renal cell or head and neck cancer.

Whole-study results and caveats: Relative to CD4+, CD8+ T cells held more expanded clones on average. Some of the nonresponding patients also showed low levels of normalized T-cell clonal expansion. Relatively little clonal expansion, among the lowest observed, appeared in partial responders at 0.1-3.0 mg/kg.

The CDR3 runs to 14 residues. CDR1 and CDR2 (germline): SGHKS, YYEKEE (reference sequence). Trimming stripped 3 bases from V and 2 bases from J, with 10 bases between. Repertoires were generated with immunoSEQ multiplex PCR, while TCRdb's copy carries only in-frame clones and drops some. The table includes around 100,000 clones, about 96% detected once. To note about this clone: Its antigen is not identified.

The sample consisted of CD4+ or CD8+ T cells sorted from blood, taken in a trial of the OX40 agonist ivuxolimab. The receptor was derived from an adult with an advanced solid tumor such as melanoma, head and neck, liver or kidney cancer. The chain carries TRBV5-5 and TRBJ2-3; tentative D call: TRBD1 (6 bases). This chain's CDR3 is CASSSTGNTDTQYF. CDR3 nucleotide sequence: TGTGCCAGCAGCTCTACAGGGAACACAGATACGCAGTATTTT.